This T cell receptor (beta chain) was identified during a study of blood T cell repertoires in COVID-19. Only in-frame clones appear in the TCRdb table, and some are missing; sequencing was by immunoSEQ multiplex PCR. The sample carries more than 90,000 clones, roughly nine tenths recorded once. Source material: peripheral blood. This clonotype was obtained from an older man who had recovered from COVID-19.

The CDR3 region has the DNA TGTGCCAGTAGTAGGGGCCCTGACACTGAAGCTTTCTTT. Its translation: CASSRGPDTEAFF. This chain uses TRBV19 with TRBJ1-1, with D tentatively TRBD1 (5 bases). Per the germline V gene, CDR1 is LNHDA and CDR2 is SQIVND (reference sequence). V was cut by 4 bases and J by 3 bases, with 9 bases left in between. The CDR3 contains 13 residues.